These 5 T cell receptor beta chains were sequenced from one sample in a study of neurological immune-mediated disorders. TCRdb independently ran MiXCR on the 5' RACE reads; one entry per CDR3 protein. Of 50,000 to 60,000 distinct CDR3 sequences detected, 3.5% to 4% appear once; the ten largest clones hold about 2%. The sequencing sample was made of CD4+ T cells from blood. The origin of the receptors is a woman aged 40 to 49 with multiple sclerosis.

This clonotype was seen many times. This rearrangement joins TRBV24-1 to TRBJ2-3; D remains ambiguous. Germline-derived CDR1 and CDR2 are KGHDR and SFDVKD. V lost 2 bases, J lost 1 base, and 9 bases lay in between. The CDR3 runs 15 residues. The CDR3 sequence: CATSDSSPRTDTQYF. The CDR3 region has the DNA TGTGCCACCAGTGATTCTTCTCCACGCACAGATACGCAGTATTTT.

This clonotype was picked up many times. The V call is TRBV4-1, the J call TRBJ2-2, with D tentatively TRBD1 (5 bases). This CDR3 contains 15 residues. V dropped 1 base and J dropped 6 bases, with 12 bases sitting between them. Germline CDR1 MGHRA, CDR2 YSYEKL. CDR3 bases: TGCGCCAGCAGCCAAGTTCAGACAGTAGCCGGGGAGCTGTTTTTT. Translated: CASSQVQTVAGELFF.

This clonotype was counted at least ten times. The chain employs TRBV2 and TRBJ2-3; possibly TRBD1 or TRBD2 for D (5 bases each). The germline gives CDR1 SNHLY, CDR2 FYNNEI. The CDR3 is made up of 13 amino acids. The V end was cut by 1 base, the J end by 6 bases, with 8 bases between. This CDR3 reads CASSEGEGDTQYF. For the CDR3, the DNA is TGTGCCAGCAGTGAAGGCGAGGGGGATACGCAGTATTTT.

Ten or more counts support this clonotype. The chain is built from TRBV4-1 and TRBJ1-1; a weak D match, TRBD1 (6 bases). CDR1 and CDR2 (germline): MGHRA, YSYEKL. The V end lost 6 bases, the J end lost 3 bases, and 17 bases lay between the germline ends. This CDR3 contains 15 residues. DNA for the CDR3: TGCGCCAGCAGACCCGGGGGCGGTTCGTACACTGAAGCTTTCTTT. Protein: CASRPGGGSYTEAFF.

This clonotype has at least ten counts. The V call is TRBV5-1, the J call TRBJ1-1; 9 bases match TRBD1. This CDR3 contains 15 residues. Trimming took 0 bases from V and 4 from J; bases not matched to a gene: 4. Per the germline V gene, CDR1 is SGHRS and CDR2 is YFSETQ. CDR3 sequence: CASSLVPTGGTEAFF. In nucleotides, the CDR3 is TGCGCCAGCAGCTTGGTCCCGACAGGGGGCACTGAAGCTTTCTTT.